This T cell receptor (beta chain) was sequenced during a study of blood T cell repertoires in COVID-19. The CDR3 spans 15 residues. V was clipped by 4 bases and J by 2 bases; unmatched bases: 7. The germline V gene has CDR1 SGHRS and CDR2 YFSETQ. Produced via immunoSEQ multiplex PCR; TCRdb's table is partial and in-frame only. The table has 200,000 to 250,000 clones, about 85% seen once. The sequencing sample was made of PBMCs or T cells enriched from blood (not recorded which). This sequence was found in a man aged 25 to 40 who had recovered from COVID-19. The gene calls are TRBV5-1 and TRBJ2-7; 9 positions match TRBD1. The CDR3 loop reads CASSPRQGETYEQYF. In DNA, the CDR3 is TGCGCCAGCAGCCCCCGACAGGGGGAAACCTACGAGCAGTACTTC.